This entry describes one T cell receptor beta chain. Antigen: not known. The V gene end was trimmed by 2 bases and the J gene end by 4 bases; junction bases not matched to a gene: 7. The CDR3 extends over 16 amino acids. Germline V gives CDR1 MNHEY, CDR2 SMNVEV (reference sequence). The source of the sample is a study of healthy donors' naive CD4 and CD8 T cells. Study findings and constraints: Around 13% of CD4/CD8 propensity variance appeared explained by V, J and CDR3 charge.

Each TCR library used roughly 0.45 ug of total RNA and a linear amplification protocol. TCRdb re-analysed the reads in MiXCR, keeping a single row per CDR3 protein. The data hold about 180,000 distinct CDR3 sequences, with 74% observed a single time. The origin of this receptor is a pool of human donors in good health; the sample pools cells from several healthy donors. V gene TRBV27 combines with J gene TRBJ2-3, with 9 bases identical to TRBD2. Sequenced material: naive CD4+ and CD8+ T cells sorted from blood, pooled from several donors. The DNA for the CDR3 is TGTGCCAGCAGTTTAGACGCGGGAGGGACGGCAGATACGCAGTATTTT. Residues: CASSLDAGGTADTQYF.